This record looks at one T cell receptor (beta chain) sequence and its context. Trimming took 10 bases from V and 0 from J; bases not matched to a gene: 10. The CDR3 contains 14 residues. Germline-derived CDR1 and CDR2 are SGHNT and YYREEE (reference sequence). Produced via immunoSEQ multiplex PCR; TCRdb's table is partial and in-frame only. The sample carries under 35,000 clones, 92% recorded once. The data originate from a study of T cells in localized non-small cell lung cancer. The chain combines TRBV5-4 with TRBJ2-7; 7 bases match TRBD2. This receptor was obtained from a female donor aged 60 or older with stage I lung adenocarcinoma. Material: peripheral blood, obtained before any cancer treatment. DNA of the CDR3: TGTGCCGGTTCGACGGGGGGTGTCTCCTACGAGCAGTACTTC. It yields the protein CAGSTGGVSYEQYF.